The entry that follows covers one TCR beta chain sequence. Its antigen is not known. The unexposed donors gave CD4+ T cells in about 2011-2019, prior to COVID-19. The cells were cultured for under 13 days before CD4+ T cells were isolated. PBMCs were plated at two million per well in IL-2-containing medium. These data come from a study of CD4 T cells in relation to SARS-CoV-2 and coronaviruses. Study-wide context: Shared crossreactive spike epitopes were mapped to their HLA restriction. General observations from the study: Crossreactive clones expanded significantly less to SARS-CoV-2 than monoreactive clones.

TCRdb keeps only in-frame clones here, not all; method: immunoSEQ multiplex PCR. The data contain 25,000 to 30,000 clones, about 75% of them singletons. CDR1 and CDR2 (germline): MNHNY, SVGAGI (reference sequence). The CDR3 contains 16 residues. The trim removed 8 bases at V and 6 bases at J, leaving 14 bases unmatched. Sequenced input: CD4+ T cells from PBMCs, cultured in vitro. The chain uses TRBV6-6 and TRBJ1-5; 9 bases are a match to TRBD1. The sequence derives from a human donor in good health. The CDR3 is CASSMGWTGAIQPQHF. The CDR3 DNA sequence: TGTGCCAGCTCCATGGGATGGACAGGGGCAATTCAGCCCCAGCATTTT.